This T cell receptor beta chain was recovered during a study of T cells in Graves' hyperthyroidism and ophthalmopathy. The study based diagnoses on clinical symptoms, serum thyroxine and TRAb, thyroid ultrasound and orbital computed tomography. This clonotype was counted between two and nine times. Its antigen is not known. Regarding the study as a whole: Stable hyperthyroidism was separated from ophthalmopathy by a model based on 13 V-J features. Progression to ophthalmopathy was predicted a median of roughly 6.6 months early.

Trimming pared 5 bases from V and 0 bases from J, leaving 21 bases between. The CDR3 has 18 amino acids. Germline V gene lookup returns CDR1 MNHEY and CDR2 SVGEGT. Template material for amplifying TCR beta CDR3 regions consisted of RNA transcripts. When the TCR CDR3 underwent first-round RT-PCR, the HTBI primer set was used. TCRdb re-derived calls from the multiplex PCR reads in MiXCR, one entry per CDR3 protein. The sample has some 770,000 distinct CDR3 sequences; 16% are singletons. The chain uses TRBV6-2 or TRBV6-3 and TRBJ2-3; no definite D call. Sequencing was performed on blood. The clonotype comes from a man aged 18 to 30 with Graves' hyperthyroidism. CDR3 in DNA: TGTGCCAGCAGTCTATGGATTTCCAGAGCCTCTAGCACAGATACGCAGTATTTT. Amino acid sequence: CASSLWISRASSTDTQYF.